The subject of this entry is one TCR beta chain. Its antigen is undetermined. The sample is drawn from a study of memory CD4+ T cells and cytomegalovirus serostatus. The V gene lost 3 bases and the J gene lost 6 bases, with 12 bases spanning the gap. Germline V CDR1 and CDR2: SGHDT, YYEEEE. This CDR3 has 13 amino acids. The sort gate was single viable CD3+CD4+CD8-CD45RO+ cells for memory CD4+ T cells. Donors' CMV status reflects serum IgG against pp150, pp28, p38, p52. Using immunoSEQ multiplex PCR, the repertoire was profiled, and TCRdb retains in-frame clones only, with some absent. The data contain under 80,000 clones, 82% of them singletons. Study-level findings and limits: Each of 55 to 80 CMV-associated TCRbeta sequences occurred in one to five individuals. Median bootstrapped AUC for CMV status was just under 0.97 originally, about 0.9 US-trained.

The sequence was collected from an adult in good health and CMV-seronegative. The sample was memory CD4+ T cells from blood. V usage is TRBV5-6 and J usage is TRBJ1-2, with D perhaps matching TRBD1 (5 bases). CDR3: CASSWGGEDGYTF. The CDR3 DNA is TGTGCCAGCAGCTGGGGGGGGGAGGATGGCTACACCTTC.